This T cell receptor beta chain was identified during a study of control samples from healthy donors and cancer patients. Assay: immunoSEQ multiplex PCR; the TCRdb copy retains only in-frame clones and omits some. Here the sample spans 150,000 to 200,000 clones, roughly 88% being singletons. This CDR3 has 15 residues. The V segment lost 6 bases and the J segment 1 base; nucleotides outside the gene matches: 6. Germline loops: CDR1 ENHRY, CDR2 SYGVKD. The sequenced material came from blood. The chain carries TRBV10-3 and TRBJ2-5; 9 bases are a match to TRBD1. The sequence came from a man between 18 and 29 years old in good health. The CDR3 is CAIRQGARAQETQYF. The CDR3 nucleotides read TGTGCCATCAGACAGGGGGCGCGGGCCCAAGAGACCCAGTACTTC.